This TCR beta chain is drawn from a study of T cell clonality in common variable immunodeficiency. The CDR3 runs 13 residues. The germline gives CDR1 DFQATT, CDR2 SNEGSKA (reference sequence). The J segment lost 6 bases and the V segment lost 6 bases, leaving 2 bases of the junction unmatched. This clone has ten or more counts. The CDR3 end falls 3 residues outside the read, so it is completed with the germline J gene. The assay was immunoSEQ multiplex PCR, and TCRdb's table has in-frame clones only and misses some. The table lists about 74,000 clones, with no singletons. The sequenced material came from peripheral blood mononuclear cells. The rearrangement uses TRBV20-1 and TRBJ2-3; 14 positions agree with TRBD2. This receptor was obtained from a person between 18 and 75 years old in good health. CDR3 amino acids: CSAGTSGSDTQYF. The sequenced part of the CDR3 DNA is TGCAGTGCCGGGACTAGCGGGAGCGATACG.